This TCR beta chain was identified during a study of beta chain features in type 1 diabetes. General study results and limits: In all four CD4+ subsets, TCRB CDR3 length was significantly, moderately reduced in type 1 diabetes. Researchers could not determine here whether HLA type influences TCRB rearrangement. PCR might pick shorter templates more often, in the same way for patients and controls. Naive, central memory and Treg TCRB repertoires appeared more alike in patients than in healthy donors.

CDR1 is SGHRS, CDR2 YFSETQ, per germline. The CDR3 sequence is 13 residues long. J was trimmed by 4 bases and V by 3 bases; bases with no gene match: 1. Every isolated RNA sample was fully reverse transcribed, so sequencing captured expressed TCRB transcripts. Libraries were prepared by immunoSEQ multiplex PCR; TCRdb keeps only in-frame clonotypes and omits some of them. The table lists around 50,000 clones, approximately 40% of them singletons, with roughly 0.13% in the top ten. This clone has a handful of counts. Its antigen remains unidentified. This TCR was recovered from a man aged 25 to 40 with type 1 diabetes. The sequenced material came from stem cell memory CD4+ T cells from blood. This chain joins TRBV5-1 and TRBJ2-5, with 9 positions matching TRBD1. The CDR3 reads CASSWTGVETQYF. In DNA, the CDR3 is TGCGCCAGCAGCTGGACAGGGGTAGAGACCCAGTACTTC.